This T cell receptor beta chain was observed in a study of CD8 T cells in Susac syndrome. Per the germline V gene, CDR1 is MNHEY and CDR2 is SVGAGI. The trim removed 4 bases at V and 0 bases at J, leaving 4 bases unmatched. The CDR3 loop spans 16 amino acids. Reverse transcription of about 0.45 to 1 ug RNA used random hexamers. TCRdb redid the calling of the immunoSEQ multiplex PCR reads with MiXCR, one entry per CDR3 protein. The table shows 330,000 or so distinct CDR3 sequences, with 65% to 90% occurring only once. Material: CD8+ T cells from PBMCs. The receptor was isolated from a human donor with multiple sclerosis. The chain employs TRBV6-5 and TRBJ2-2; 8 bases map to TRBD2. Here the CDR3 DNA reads TGTGCCAGCAGTTTCCCGACTAGCGCGAACACCGGGGAGCTGTTTTTT. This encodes CASSFPTSANTGELFF.